This entry lists 3 T cell receptor beta chains sequenced from one sample in a study of cytomegalovirus exposure and HLA in healthy donors. The PCR employed 60 Vbeta primers together with 13 Jbeta primers. TCRdb keeps only in-frame clones here, not all; method: immunoSEQ multiplex PCR. Among approximately 210,000 clones listed, around 73% were seen once. The sequenced material came from PBMCs. These receptors originate from a woman in her 30s in good health and CMV-seropositive.

The chain has TRBV5-1 and TRBJ2-1; 8 nucleotides match TRBD2. V shed 7 bases and J 0 bases; nucleotides not matched to a gene: 6. The CDR3 is 15 amino acids. CDR1 SGHRS and CDR2 YFSETQ come from the germline V gene. The CDR3 region is CASQGGGSSYNEQFF. In DNA, the CDR3 is TGCGCCAGCCAAGGCGGGGGGAGCTCCTACAATGAGCAGTTCTTC.

The CDR3: CASSEQGNEQFF. CDR3 coding DNA: TGTGCCAGCAGCGAACAGGGCAATGAGCAGTTCTTC. The chain carries TRBV9 and TRBJ2-1; D is possibly TRBD1 (6 bases). CDR1 and CDR2 (germline): SGDLS, YYNGEE. V shed 3 bases and J shed 6 bases, with 7 bases lying between them. This CDR3 comprises 12 residues.

V gene TRBV5-4 combines with J gene TRBJ2-5, with 7 bases matching TRBD2. This CDR3 spans 14 amino acids. The junction had 7 bases not matched to a gene; V was cut back by 3 bases and J by 5 bases. Germline lookup yields CDR1 SGHNT and CDR2 YYREEE (reference sequence). In DNA, the CDR3 is TGTGCCAGCAGCTGGGGGGGAGAGAAGGAGACCCAGTACTTC. Protein sequence: CASSWGGEKETQYF.